Listed below are T cell receptor beta chains from one sample, sequenced in a study of CD8+ T cells in alopecia areata. Assay used: immunoSEQ multiplex PCR; TCRdb lists only in-frame clones, some missing. Here the sample spans about 110,000 clones, 84% being singletons. The input for sequencing was CD8+ T cells sorted from blood, taken at week 24, from a patient treated with tofacitinib. The receptor set was obtained from a human donor with alopecia areata. Each CDR3 is given with its conserved first and last residue. The D gene is left open where the match is weak. A clone size is listed for some rows: how often the clone was seen (once, few, many), or a class if it is expanded.

j_gene	d_gene	abundance	v_gene	CDR3aa	CDR3nt
TRBJ1-3	TRBD1	.	TRBV19	CASSMDRTVSGNTIYF	TGTGCCAGTAGTATGGACAGGACGGTCTCTGGAAACACCATATATTTT
TRBJ1-2	TRBD1	.	TRBV4-3	CASSQEDRAYYGYTF	TGCGCCAGCAGCCAAGAGGACAGGGCCTACTATGGCTACACCTTC
TRBJ2-3	.	.	TRBV29-1	CSVLHSGISTDTQYF	TGCAGCGTGCTCCATAGCGGCATTAGCACAGATACGCAGTATTTT
TRBJ2-5	.	.	TRBV27	CASSYLESQETQYF	TGTGCCAGCAGCTATCTAGAATCCCAAGAGACCCAGTACTTC
TRBJ2-5	.	.	TRBV29-1	CSSWAETQYF	TGCAGCTCATGGGCGGAGACCCAGTACTTC
TRBJ2-2	.	.	TRBV27	CASSLLGRELFF	TGTGCCAGCAGTTTATTAGGCCGGGAGCTGTTTTTT
TRBJ2-2	.	.	TRBV5-1	CASSGGLNTGELFF	TGCGCCAGCAGCGGGGGACTGAACACCGGGGAGCTGTTTTTT
TRBJ2-2	.	few	TRBV10-2	CASSGALPLTGGKLKTNTGELFF	TGCGCCAGCAGTGGGGCCCTCCCACTGACGGGGGGCAAACTCAAGACTAACACCGGGGAGCTGTTTTTT
TRBJ2-2	.	.	TRBV6-5	CASSYAYGIGTGELFF	TGTGCCAGCAGTTACGCCTATGGGATCGGCACCGGGGAGCTGTTTTTT
TRBJ1-1	TRBD1	.	TRBV5-1	CASSLAAIASSRGPGTEAFF	TGCGCCAGCAGCTTGGCTGCCATTGCCTCCTCCAGGGGGCCAGGCACTGAAGCTTTCTTT
TRBJ1-1	TRBD1	.	TRBV5-1	CASSLGVTGGLTEAFF	TGCGCCAGCAGCTTGGGAGTGACAGGGGGTTTGACTGAAGCTTTCTTT
TRBJ1-1	.	.	TRBV4-3	CASSQVRARENTEAFF	TGCGCCAGCAGCCAAGTTAGAGCCAGAGAGAACACTGAAGCTTTCTTT
TRBJ1-1	TRBD1	medium-sized	TRBV19	CASISQGTQTTEAFF	TGTGCCAGTATCTCACAGGGGACCCAGACTACTGAAGCTTTCTTT
TRBJ2-7	TRBD2	.	TRBV7-9	CASSLFLAGPYEQYF	TGTGCCAGCAGCTTGTTCCTAGCGGGGCCCTACGAGCAGTACTTC
TRBJ2-1	TRBD1	.	TRBV7-9	CASSPGTGGLTEQFF	TGTGCCAGCAGCCCGGGGACAGGGGGACTTACTGAGCAGTTCTTC
TRBJ2-5	TRBD2	.	TRBV19	CASRPGLAEQETQYF	TGTGCCAGTAGACCGGGACTAGCGGAGCAAGAGACCCAGTACTTC
TRBJ2-1	TRBD1	once	TRBV4-1	CASSQVWQGAGNEQFF	TGCGCCAGCAGCCAAGTTTGGCAGGGGGCTGGCAATGAGCAGTTCTTC
TRBJ2-1	.	.	TRBV2	CASSDLVGGPPGEQFF	TGTGCCAGCAGTGATTTGGTCGGGGGCCCACCCGGGGAGCAGTTCTTC
TRBJ2-7	.	once	TRBV7-6	CASSLGDGVGYEQYF	TGTGCCAGCAGCTTAGGGGACGGGGTGGGCTACGAGCAGTACTTC
TRBJ2-7	TRBD1	.	TRBV10-3	CAIREPGQGSYEQYF	TGTGCCATCAGAGAACCGGGACAGGGGTCCTACGAGCAGTACTTC
TRBJ2-7	TRBD2	.	TRBV6-5	CASSYGTSALVYEQYF	TGTGCCAGCAGTTACGGGACTAGCGCGCTGGTCTACGAGCAGTACTTC
TRBJ2-3	.	.	TRBV6-5	CASRPDFTDTQYF	TGTGCCAGCAGACCGGACTTCACAGATACGCAGTATTTT
TRBJ2-1	TRBD2	.	TRBV10-3	CAITGLAGEGEQFF	TGTGCCATCACAGGACTAGCGGGGGAAGGTGAGCAGTTCTTC
TRBJ2-7	.	.	TRBV4-1	CASSQERLPAYEQYF	TGCGCCAGCAGCCAAGAGCGTCTACCAGCCTACGAGCAGTACTTC
TRBJ2-7	TRBD1	.	TRBV7-6	CASSSGTGTYEQYF	TGTGCCAGCAGCTCCGGGACAGGCACCTACGAGCAGTACTTC
TRBJ2-3	TRBD1	once	TRBV11-2	CASSPGTGRTTDTQYF	TGTGCCAGCAGCCCGGGGACAGGACGTACTACAGATACGCAGTATTTT
TRBJ2-2	TRBD2	.	TRBV6-8	CASSLAGGTNTGELFF	TGTGCCAGCAGTTTAGCGGGGGGGACGAACACCGGGGAGCTGTTTTTT
TRBJ2-1	.	.	TRBV4-1	CASSQDSRGEVSEQFF	TGCGCCAGCAGCCAAGACTCGCGGGGAGAAGTGAGTGAGCAGTTCTTC
TRBJ1-1	.	.	TRBV7-9	CASSFGGLFEAFF	TGTGCCAGCAGCTTCGGAGGGCTTTTTGAAGCTTTCTTT
TRBJ1-5	.	.	TRBV19	CASSILGGSNQPQHF	TGTGCCAGTAGTATATTGGGTGGTAGCAATCAGCCCCAGCATTTT
TRBJ2-3	.	.	TRBV28	CASSPWQGSADTQYF	TGTGCCAGCAGCCCCTGGCAGGGGAGCGCAGATACGCAGTATTTT
TRBJ2-5	.	.	TRBV4-1	CASSQVANQETQYF	TGCGCCAGCAGCCAAGTGGCCAACCAAGAGACCCAGTACTTC
TRBJ2-5	.	.	TRBV27	CASSLYSGGSAETQYF	TGTGCCAGCAGTCTATATTCCGGGGGCAGTGCGGAGACCCAGTACTTC
TRBJ1-4	TRBD1	.	TRBV6-6	CASSTTGVEEKLFF	TGTGCCAGCAGTACGACAGGGGTCGAGGAAAAACTGTTTTTT
TRBJ1-5	TRBD1	.	TRBV6-5	CASSPGQGVFQPQHF	TGTGCCAGCAGTCCGGGACAGGGGGTTTTTCAGCCCCAGCATTTT
TRBJ1-5	.	.	TRBV2	CASSEAGRSNQPQHF	TGTGCCAGCAGTGAAGCGGGCCGGAGCAATCAGCCCCAGCATTTT
TRBJ2-7	.	.	TRBV5-6	CASTPDGSYEQYF	TGTGCCAGCACCCCAGACGGATCCTACGAGCAGTACTTC
TRBJ1-5	.	.	TRBV2	CASSGAGNQPQHF	TGTGCCAGCAGTGGGGCCGGGAATCAGCCCCAGCATTTT
TRBJ1-2	TRBD1	.	TRBV29-1	CSVVGTVHGYTF	TGCAGCGTTGTAGGGACAGTCCATGGCTACACCTTC